The 10 T cell receptor beta chains below were found in one sample sequenced in a study of T-cell reconstitution after alpha-beta-depleted transplantation in children. As it was prepared, the TCRbeta library received unique molecular identifiers. A single record per CDR3 protein comes from TCRdb applying MiXCR to the PCR reads. The table includes approximately 800,000 distinct CDR3 sequences, about 15% detected once. The sample consisted of PBMCs, mostly from graft donor cells, taken 360 days after TCRalphabeta/CD19-depleted stem cell transplant. The receptors shown here come from a male patient younger than 18 who had a stem cell transplant for acute lymphoblastic leukemia, so the T cells may come from the graft donor.

A few counts support this clonotype. The chain links TRBV20-1 to TRBJ1-4; no reliable D call. Trimming removed 7 bases at V and 4 bases at J, with 4 bases between. Germline V gene data show CDR1 as DFQATT and CDR2 as SNEGSKA (reference sequence). CDR3 length equals 10 residues. In DNA, the CDR3 is TGCAGTGGTTTTAATGAAAAACTGTTTTTT. Amino acids: CSGFNEKLFF.

This chain uses TRBV2 with TRBJ1-5, with D possibly being TRBD1 (6 bases). The germline V gene has CDR1 SNHLY and CDR2 FYNNEI. The V gene lost 5 bases and the J gene lost 1 base, with 9 bases spanning the gap. The CDR3 has 14 amino acids. The CDR3 reads CASSLDSSNQPQHF. The CDR3 nucleotides read TGTGCCAGCAGTTTGGACAGCAGCAATCAGCCCCAGCATTTT.

This clonotype was observed a handful of times. The chain employs TRBV7-2 and TRBJ2-1; 10 bases are shared with TRBD2. CDR3 size: 16 residues. Germline V gives CDR1 SGHTA, CDR2 FQGNSA. With 8 bases clipped from V and 4 bases from J, the junction kept 11 bases outside the gene matches. For the CDR3, the DNA is TGTGCCAGCCAAAGGAAAGCGGGAGGGCTTTACAATGAGCAGTTCTTC. Translation: CASQRKAGGLYNEQFF. The full variable domain, with the rest looked up from reference TRBV7-2 and TRBJ2-1, is GAGVSQSPSNKVTEKGKDVELRCDPISGHTALYWYRQSLGQGLEFLIYFQGNSAPDKSGLPSDRFSAERTGGSVSTLTIQRTQQEDSAVYLCASQRKAGGLYNEQFFGPGTRLTVL.

The table lists this clonotype with many counts. The chain uses TRBV12-3 or TRBV12-4 and TRBJ1-1; perhaps TRBD1 as D (6 bases). The CDR3 is made up of 15 amino acids. V lost 3 bases to trimming and J lost 5 bases, with 16 bases between them. The CDR3 DNA reads TGTGCCAGCAGTTTTCCAGGGGCGAGTGGAACTGAAGCTTTCTTT. It yields the protein CASSFPGASGTEAFF.

The V gene is TRBV7-9, the J gene TRBJ2-7, with no clear D. CDR1 is SEHNR, CDR2 FQNEAQ, per germline (reference sequence). The CDR3 loop spans 13 amino acids. Trimming removed 1 base from V and 4 bases from J, with 8 bases in between. The CDR3 spells CASSLGSEYEQYF. The CDR3 DNA reads as TGTGCCAGCAGCTTAGGCTCAGAGTACGAGCAGTACTTC.

CDR3 bases: TGTGCCAGCAGCCCGATTAAGGGGGGGACGCATGGCTACACCTTC. As protein: CASSPIKGGTHGYTF. The chain uses TRBV12-3 or TRBV12-4 and TRBJ1-2, with TRBD1 as a possible D gene (6 bases). The V gene lost 6 bases and the J gene lost 6 bases, with 20 bases spanning the gap. The CDR3 runs 15 residues.

The chain carries TRBV4-1 and TRBJ1-1; D perhaps matches TRBD1 (6 bases). The CDR3 contains 18 residues. The germline CDR1 and CDR2 sequences are MGHRA and YSYEKL. V was shortened by 0 bases and J by 0 bases, with 17 bases between the two germline ends. The CDR3 loop is CASSQERGERRMNTEAFF. In DNA, the CDR3 is TGCGCCAGCAGCCAAGAGAGGGGGGAGCGCCGCATGAACACTGAAGCTTTCTTT.

This clonotype was detected ten times or more. The chain links TRBV12-3 or TRBV12-4 to TRBJ2-1, with 13 bases lining up with TRBD2. The CDR3 runs to 16 residues. The V segment lost 6 bases and the J segment 0 bases; nucleotides outside the gene matches: 2. The CDR3 region has the DNA TGTGCCAGCAGGGGACTAGCGGGAAGCTCCTACAATGAGCAGTTCTTC. Translated, it gives CASRGLAGSSYNEQFF.

The chain uses TRBV29-1 and TRBJ2-7, with D possibly TRBD2 on 6 matching bases. V was cut by 5 bases and J by 6 bases, with 23 bases left in between. CDR1 is SQVTM and CDR2 is ANQGSEA in the germline V gene. This CDR3 is built from 15 residues. Written as DNA, the CDR3 is TGCAGCGTTCAGGGAGGCAGCCAAGGGTCGCTCGAGCAGTACTTC. The encoded protein is CSVQGGSQGSLEQYF.

The J gene is TRBJ1-4, the V gene TRBV18; D may be TRBD1 (5 bases). The CDR3 is made up of 17 amino acids. Germline lookup yields CDR1 KGHSH and CDR2 LQKENI. V gave up 4 bases and J gave up 1 base, with 16 bases separating them. As DNA, the CDR3 is TGTGCCAGCTCACATGGGATCTACAGGAGAACTAATGAAAAACTGTTTTTT. Translated: CASSHGIYRRTNEKLFF. The full variable domain, completed using reference TRBV18 and TRBJ1-4, is NAGVMQNPRHLVRRRGQEARLRCSPMKGHSHVYWYRQLPEEGLKFMVYLQKENIIDESGMPKERFSAEFPKEGPSILRIQQVVRGDSAAYFCASSHGIYRRTNEKLFFGSGTQLSVL.